Listed here are 9 T cell receptor beta chains from one sample, sequenced in a study of blood T cells in healthy people across ages. PCR was performed a second time for about 6 to 12 cycles using a sample-barcoded 5' primer and a J-beta primer mix. MiXCR, applied by TCRdb to the 5' RACE reads, yields one record per CDR3 protein. This table holds around 1,900,000 distinct CDR3 sequences, more than 35% found once. The sample taken for sequencing was blood. The origin of the receptors is a human donor in good health.

V usage is TRBV6-1 and J usage is TRBJ2-1; 14 bases agree with TRBD2. This CDR3 spans 17 amino acids. V trimming: 4 bases; J trimming: 5 bases; junction bases outside the gene matches: 7. Germline V lookup: CDR1 MNHNS, CDR2 SASEGT. This CDR3 reads CASSVQPGLAGDNEQFF. CDR3 sequence (DNA): TGTGCCAGCAGTGTACAACCGGGACTAGCGGGGGACAATGAGCAGTTCTTC.

This clonotype occurred a few times. V usage is TRBV20-1 and J usage is TRBJ2-1; either TRBD1 or TRBD2 may supply D (5 bases each). Trimming removed 1 base at V and 9 bases at J, with 16 bases between. CDR3 length: 14 amino acids. CDR1 and CDR2 from the germline V gene are DFQATT and SNEGSKA (reference sequence). The CDR3 sequence is CSARGQNVAGEQFF. CDR3 nucleotides: TGCAGTGCTAGAGGACAGAATGTCGCGGGTGAGCAGTTCTTC.

V and J are TRBV20-1 and TRBJ1-2; perhaps TRBD1 as D (6 bases). The V gene's germline CDR1 is DFQATT and CDR2 SNEGSKA (reference sequence). This CDR3 has 12 amino acids. Deletions cut 6 bases from V and 4 bases from J, with 12 bases between. CDR3 in DNA: TGCAGTGCCGGGGACACCCGCTATGGCTACACCTTC. Protein: CSAGDTRYGYTF.

This sequence joins TRBV7-9 and TRBJ1-1; 9 nucleotides line up with TRBD1. Trimming took 6 bases from V and 3 from J; bases not matched to a gene: 5. This CDR3 is 14 amino acids long. Germline CDR1 reads SEHNR; CDR2 reads FQNEAQ (reference sequence). The CDR3 protein is CASRRGQGYTEAFF. The CDR3 nucleotides are TGTGCCAGCAGACGAGGACAGGGGTACACTGAAGCTTTCTTT. Full variable domain (remainder filled in from reference TRBV7-9 and TRBJ1-1): DTGVSQNPRHKITKRGQNVTFRCDPISEHNRLYWYRQTLGQGPEFLTYFQNEAQLEKSRLLSDRFSAERPKGSFSTLEIQRTEQGDSAMYLCASRRGQGYTEAFFGQGTRLTVV.

J is TRBJ1-1 and V is TRBV6-6, with 8 bases identical to TRBD1. The CDR3 has 11 residues. Germline trimming cut 7 bases from V and 10 bases from J; bases unmatched to any gene: 5. Per germline, CDR1 MNHNY and CDR2 SVGAGI (reference sequence). The DNA of the CDR3 is TGTGCCAGCAAACAGGGGGGTATAGCTTTCTTT. Its translation is CASKQGGIAFF.

Remarks on this clonotype: The junction departs from germline at one end; a sequencing error may be responsible. J is TRBJ2-1 and V is TRBV20-1; D is uncertain. Germline lookup yields CDR1 DFQATT and CDR2 SNEGSKA (reference sequence). The CDR3 spans 14 residues. Here the CDR3 reads CSATGLSSYNEQLF. CDR3 in DNA: TGCAGTGCTACGGGCCTTAGCTCCTACAATGAGCAGTTATTC.

The CDR3 loop reads CAISAGTSGDGNEQFF. CDR3 DNA: TGTGCCATCAGCGCCGGGACTAGCGGGGATGGCAATGAGCAGTTCTTC. V and J are TRBV10-3 and TRBJ2-1; 13 bases match TRBD2. The junction had 8 bases not matched to a gene; V was cut back by 6 bases and J by 6 bases. The V gene's germline CDR1 is ENHRY and CDR2 SYGVKD. The CDR3 spans 16 residues.

This clonotype came up a few times. The chain has TRBV11-2 and TRBJ2-7; TRBD2 aligns across 8 bases. This CDR3 is 15 amino acids long. From germline, CDR1 is SGHAT and CDR2 FQNNGV. V shed 1 base and J 0 bases; nucleotides not matched to a gene: 2. The CDR3 loop is CASSLALADSYEQYF. The CDR3 DNA reads TGTGCCAGCAGCTTAGCACTAGCGGACTCCTACGAGCAGTACTTC.

A note on this clonotype: This may be a read error: a much more frequent sequence differs by one nucleotide. CDR3 in DNA: TGTGCCAGCACCGTAGAACGGGTTGTAAACTATGGCTACACCTTC. It yields the protein CASTVERVVNYGYTF. V gene TRBV7-2 combines with J gene TRBJ1-2, with D hard to call. Trimming stripped 7 bases from V and 2 bases from J, with 17 bases between. Germline loops: CDR1 SGHTA, CDR2 FQGNSA. The CDR3 runs to 15 residues.